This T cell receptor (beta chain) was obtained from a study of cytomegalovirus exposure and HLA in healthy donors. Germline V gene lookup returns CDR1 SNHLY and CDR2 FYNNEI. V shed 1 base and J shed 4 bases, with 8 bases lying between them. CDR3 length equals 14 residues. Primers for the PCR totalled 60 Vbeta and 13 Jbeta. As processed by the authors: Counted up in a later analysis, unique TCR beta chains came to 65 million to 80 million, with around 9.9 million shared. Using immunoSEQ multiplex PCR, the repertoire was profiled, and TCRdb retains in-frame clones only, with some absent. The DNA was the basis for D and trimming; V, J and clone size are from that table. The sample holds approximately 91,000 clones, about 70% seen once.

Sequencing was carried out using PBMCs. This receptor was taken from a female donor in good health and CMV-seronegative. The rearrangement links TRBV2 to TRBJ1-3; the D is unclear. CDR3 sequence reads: CASSEDDKGNTIYF. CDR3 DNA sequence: TGTGCCAGCAGTGAAGACGACAAGGGAAACACCATATATTTT. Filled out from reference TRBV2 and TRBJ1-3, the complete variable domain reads EPEVTQTPSHQVTQMGQEVILRCVPISNHLYFYWYRQILGQKVEFLVSFYNNEISEKSEIFDDQFSVERPDGSNFTLKIRSTKLEDSAMYFCASSEDDKGNTIYFGEGSWLTVV.